This T cell receptor beta chain was documented in a study of cytomegalovirus exposure and HLA in healthy donors. Points from the study as a whole: One cluster of highly shared sequence variants probably arose as a sequencing artifact.

60 Vbeta and 13 Jbeta primers were used in PCR. Method: immunoSEQ multiplex PCR; TCRdb's copy keeps in-frame clones and lacks some. The table has about 130,000 clones, approximately 8.7% seen once. Remarks on this clone: Its antigen remains unidentified.

The ends were cut back, 1 base at V and 3 bases at J, with 7 bases in the middle. Per germline, CDR1 SEHNR and CDR2 FQNEAQ (reference sequence). The CDR3 is made up of 13 amino acids. The chain has TRBV7-9 and TRBJ2-7, with D tentatively TRBD1 (5 bases). The sequenced sample was PBMCs. The receptor was derived from a man between 35 and 55 years old in good health and CMV-seronegative. The CDR3 region has the DNA TGTGCCAGCAGCTTAGACAGGTTCTACGAGCAGTACTTC. Protein: CASSLDRFYEQYF.